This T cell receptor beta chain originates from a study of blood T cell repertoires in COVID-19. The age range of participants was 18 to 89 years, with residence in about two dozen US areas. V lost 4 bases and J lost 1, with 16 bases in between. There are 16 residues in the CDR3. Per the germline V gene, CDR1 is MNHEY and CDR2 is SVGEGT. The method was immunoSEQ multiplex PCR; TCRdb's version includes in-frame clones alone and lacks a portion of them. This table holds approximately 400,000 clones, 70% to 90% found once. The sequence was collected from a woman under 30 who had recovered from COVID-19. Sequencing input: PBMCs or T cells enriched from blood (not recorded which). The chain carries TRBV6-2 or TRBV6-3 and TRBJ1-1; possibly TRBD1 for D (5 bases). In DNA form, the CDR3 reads TGTGCCAGCAGTTCCCCCTATGGGGGGGGGAACACTGAAGCTTTCTTT. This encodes CASSSPYGGGNTEAFF.